The present T cell receptor (beta chain) was sequenced within a study of T-cell memory formation after mild COVID-19. Background on the study: TCR clusters were largely donor specific.

Details on this clonotype: Its antigen is not identified.

A single record per CDR3 protein comes from TCRdb applying MiXCR to the 5' RACE reads. The table records 400,000 to 500,000 distinct CDR3 sequences, 20% of them present only once. V dropped 5 bases and J dropped 0; count of bases not matched to a gene: 4. The CDR3 spans 16 residues. Germline lookup yields CDR1 SGHAT and CDR2 FQDESV (reference sequence). Notes on the study in general: Nothing showed for sure that second-wave clones peaking on day 37 were SARS-CoV-2 specific. The appearance of some responding clones in pre-infection memory suggested that cross-reactive memory joined.

This sequence originates from an adult woman who had mild COVID-19 (a few samples of this study predate the infection). Cell type and time point are not known. Sequenced material: PBMCs or a T cell subset sorted from them (not recorded which). The V call is TRBV11-1, the J call TRBJ2-5; TRBD2 agrees at 12 bases. The CDR3 bases are TGTGCCAGCAGCCGGACTAGCGGGAATAACCAAGAGACCCAGTACTTC. It yields the protein CASSRTSGNNQETQYF.